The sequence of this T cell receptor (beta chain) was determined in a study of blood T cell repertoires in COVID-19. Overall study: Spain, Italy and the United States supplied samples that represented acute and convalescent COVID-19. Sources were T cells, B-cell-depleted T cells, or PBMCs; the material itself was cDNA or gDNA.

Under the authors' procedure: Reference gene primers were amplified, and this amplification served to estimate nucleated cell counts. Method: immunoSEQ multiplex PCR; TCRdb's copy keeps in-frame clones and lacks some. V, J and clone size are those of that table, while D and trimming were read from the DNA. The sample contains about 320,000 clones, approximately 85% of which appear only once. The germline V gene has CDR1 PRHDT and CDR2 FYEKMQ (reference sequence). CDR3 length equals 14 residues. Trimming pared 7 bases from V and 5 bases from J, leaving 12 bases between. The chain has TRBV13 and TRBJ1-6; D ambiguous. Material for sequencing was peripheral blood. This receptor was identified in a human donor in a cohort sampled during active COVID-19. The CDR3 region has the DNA TGTGCCAGCACCCCGAGGAGAGATAATTCACCCCTCCACTTT. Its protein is CASTPRRDNSPLHF.